This TCR beta chain appears in the sequencing data of a study of radiotherapy plus CTLA-4 blockade in lung cancer. Sequencing was performed with immunoSEQ multiplex PCR; in TCRdb, only in-frame clones are kept and a portion is missing. Among tens of thousands of clones, around 87% were seen once, and the ten largest hold just over 0.85%. CDR1 MNHEY and CDR2 SMNVEV come from the germline V gene (reference sequence). The CDR3 consists of 14 residues. The V and J ends lost 2 bases and 2 bases respectively, with 9 bases between them. The chain has TRBV27 and TRBJ2-5; no clear D. The sequence came from a human donor with non-small cell lung cancer who had stable disease on radiotherapy plus ipilimumab. The sample consisted of peripheral blood, taken from a patient treated with radiotherapy plus ipilimumab. CDR3 residues: CASSLGDVQETQYF. CDR3 in DNA: TGTGCCAGCAGTTTAGGTGATGTTCAAGAGACCCAGTACTTC.